These 32 T cell receptor beta chains were all obtained from the same sample, sequenced in a study of relationships among human T cell subsets. Anti-CD45RA microbeads isolated naive and transitional T cells from pooled CD4+ and CD8+ cells. Semiquantitative ARM-PCR amplified T cell receptor alpha and beta CDR3 regions from mRNA. Tagged nested gene-specific primers were used first, then communal superprimers amplified exponentially. TCRdb called the multiplex PCR reads again in MiXCR, with one record for every CDR3 protein. The table lists roughly 7,400 distinct CDR3 sequences, approximately 70% of them singletons. The sequenced sample consisted of naive and transitional (CD45RA+) T cells sorted from blood. Receptors originate from a man aged 40-50 years in good health.

V gene TRBV29-1 combines with J gene TRBJ2-5, with D unresolved. V was shortened by 4 bases and J by 8 bases, with 17 bases between the two germline ends. Germline CDR1 is SQVTM and CDR2 is ANQGSEA. The CDR3 consists of 13 residues. CDR3 loop: CSVVETDSGTQYF. DNA for the CDR3: TGCAGCGTTGTCGAAACGGATTCGGGTACCCAGTACTTC.

This sequence joins TRBV5-1 and TRBJ2-1; D is uncertain. This CDR3 spans 14 amino acids. V shed 3 bases and J shed 4 bases, with 11 bases lying between them. Germline V gives CDR1 SGHRS, CDR2 YFSETQ. CDR3 amino acids: CASSSGTIYNEQFF. CDR3 sequence (DNA): TGCGCCAGCAGCTCGGGCACCATTTACAATGAGCAGTTCTTC.

This sequence joins TRBV28 and TRBJ1-1, with a weak D call TRBD1 (5 bases). The CDR3 sequence is 14 residues long. V lost 10 bases and J lost 3, with 18 bases in between. The germline V gene encodes CDR1 MDHEN and CDR2 SYDVKM. CDR3 sequence (DNA): TGTGCCATATACCCAGGGTTTGGCGACACTGAAGCTTTCTTT. Amino acids: CAIYPGFGDTEAFF.

The chain joins TRBV19 to TRBJ2-5, with TRBD2 matching over 12 bases. The CDR3 runs to 13 residues. The V segment lost 4 bases and the J segment 9 bases; nucleotides outside the gene matches: 3. Germline lookup yields CDR1 LNHDA and CDR2 SQIVND (reference sequence). CDR3: CASSTGTSGSQYF. The CDR3 DNA sequence: TGTGCCAGTAGTACCGGGACTAGCGGGTCCCAGTACTTC.

A few counts support this clonotype. This chain joins TRBV14 and TRBJ2-3, with D possibly being TRBD1 or TRBD2 (5 bases each). The CDR3 runs 17 residues. Trimming removed 2 bases from V and 4 bases from J, with 19 bases in between. Germline V lookup: CDR1 SGHDN, CDR2 FVKESK. Here the CDR3 reads CASSQRYRTGDPDTQYF. Here the CDR3 DNA reads TGTGCCAGCAGCCAAAGATATAGGACCGGGGACCCAGATACGCAGTATTTT.

This clonotype is termed medium-sized. V usage is TRBV28 and J usage is TRBJ2-1, with 9 bases fitting TRBD2. Germline V CDR1 and CDR2: MDHEN, SYDVKM. The CDR3 has 13 amino acids. The CDR3 nucleotides read TGTGCGACAGCCCCCGGACTAGCGAATGAGCAGTTCTTC. It encodes CATAPGLANEQFF.

This clonotype was picked up a small number of times. The gene calls are TRBV2 and TRBJ2-5; weak D call: TRBD1 (6 bases). This CDR3 is 14 amino acids long. Germline CDR1 and CDR2: SNHLY and FYNNEI. V was trimmed by 7 bases and J by 5 bases, leaving 17 bases between them. DNA of the CDR3: TGTGCCAGCACTCCCGGCCAGGGGTGGGAGACCCAGTACTTC. It translates to CASTPGQGWETQYF.

The gene calls are TRBV27 and TRBJ2-1; TRBD2 might be the D (5 bases). Germline V gene data show CDR1 as MNHEY and CDR2 as SMNVEV (reference sequence). CDR3 length: 16 amino acids. Trimming removed 6 bases at V and 4 bases at J, with 19 bases between. The CDR3 spells CASREDGLSGYNEQFF. CDR3 sequence (DNA): TGTGCCAGCAGGGAGGACGGGCTTTCGGGGTACAATGAGCAGTTCTTC.

As regards this clonotype: Given a much more abundant clone one base away, this may be a read error. This chain uses TRBV11-2 with TRBJ2-1, with unresolved D. V was pared by 0 bases and J by 12 bases, with 9 bases between. The germline gives CDR1 SGHAT, CDR2 FQNNGV. This CDR3 is built from 12 residues. Written as DNA, the CDR3 is TGTGCCAGCAGCTTAGATACCCAAAGGCAGTTCTTC. Its translation is CASSLDTQRQFF.

Comments on this clonotype: Since a much larger clone is just one base distant, this may be a read error. This sequence joins TRBV7-9 and TRBJ2-5; D may be TRBD2 (5 bases). The CDR3 sequence is 13 residues long. Germline CDR1 is SEHNR and CDR2 is FQNEAQ (reference sequence). CDR3: CASSFGGSETQCF. CDR3 DNA sequence: TGTGCCAGCAGCTTCGGAGGCTCTGAGACCCAGTGCTTC.

The chain combines TRBV10-2 with TRBJ2-1, with 11 bases fitting TRBD2. J was trimmed by 4 bases and V by 6 bases; bases with no gene match: 5. Germline-derived CDR1 and CDR2 are WSHSY and SAAADI. This CDR3 is built from 15 residues. CDR3 in DNA: TGCGCCAGCAGCGACACTAGCGGGAGTTACAATGAGCAGTTCTTC. Residues: CASSDTSGSYNEQFF.

This rearrangement joins TRBV14 to TRBJ2-1; D perhaps matches TRBD2 (6 bases). CDR1 and CDR2 from the germline V gene are SGHDN and FVKESK. Trimming pared 1 base from V and 2 bases from J, leaving 9 bases between. This CDR3 is 15 amino acids long. Here the CDR3 DNA reads TGTGCCAGCAGCCAAGTGGGGGGTACCTACAATGAGCAGTTCTTC. Its protein is CASSQVGGTYNEQFF.

In its sample, this clonotype was seen a few times. The V gene is TRBV12-3 or TRBV12-4, the J gene TRBJ2-1; D may be TRBD2 (6 bases). V was trimmed by 3 bases and J by 7 bases, leaving 13 bases between them. The CDR3 extends over 14 amino acids. Here the CDR3 DNA reads TGTGCCAGCAGTTTCCCCCCGCGGGAAAATGAGCAGTTCTTC. It translates to CASSFPPRENEQFF.

Comment on this clonotype: An end of the junction differs from the germline gene, which may be a read error. The gene calls are TRBV27 and TRBJ1-2, with 7 bases matching TRBD1. The CDR3 runs 15 residues. CDR1 and CDR2 from the germline V gene are MNHEY and SMNVEV (reference sequence). This CDR3 reads CASSLSYRGIYGYTF. The CDR3 DNA is TGTGCCAGCAGTTTATCGTACAGGGGTATCTATGGTTACACCTTC.

This clonotype was observed a few times. The chain links TRBV11-1 to TRBJ2-1, with D perhaps assigned TRBD1 or TRBD2 (6 bases each). Between the trimmed V and J ends, which lost 2 bases and 9 bases, there was a span of 17 bases. CDR3 length: 15 amino acids. Germline lookup yields CDR1 SGHAT and CDR2 FQDESV (reference sequence). CDR3 in amino acids: CASSLTRRGVPEQFF. The CDR3 region has the DNA TGTGCCAGCAGCTTAACGAGGAGGGGGGTGCCTGAGCAGTTCTTC. Full variable domain (rest looked up from reference TRBV11-1 and TRBJ2-1): EAEVAQSPRYKITEKSQAVAFWCDPISGHATLYWYRQILGQGPELLVQFQDESVVDDSQLPKDRFSAERLKGVDSTLKIQPAELGDSAMYLCASSLTRRGVPEQFFGPGTRLTVL.

This chain connects TRBV4-1 to TRBJ1-2; D uncertain. This CDR3 is built from 15 residues. Germline V CDR1 and CDR2: MGHRA, YSYEKL. Trimming took 1 base from V and 1 from J, leaving 10 bases between them. CDR3 coding DNA: TGCGCCAGCAGCCAAGTAACAGATAATAACTATGGCTACACCTTC. This codes for CASSQVTDNNYGYTF.

A few counts support this clonotype. The rearrangement uses TRBV7-9 and TRBJ2-7, with D unclear. Deletions cut 5 bases from V and 6 bases from J, with 8 bases between. Germline V gene lookup returns CDR1 SEHNR and CDR2 FQNEAQ (reference sequence). The CDR3 is 11 residues long. The CDR3 here is CASSQGSEQYF. As DNA, the CDR3 is TGTGCCAGCAGCCAAGGTAGCGAGCAGTACTTC.

This chain uses TRBV11-2 with TRBJ2-7; 7 positions match TRBD1. The V segment lost 1 base and the J segment 4 bases; nucleotides outside the gene matches: 4. This CDR3 contains 14 residues. CDR1 SGHAT and CDR2 FQNNGV come from the germline V gene. CDR3 nucleotides: TGTGCCAGCAGCTTAGGGACAGGACCTTACGAGCAGTACTTC. As protein: CASSLGTGPYEQYF.

This clonotype was observed a few times. One end of the junction does not line up with germline, which may come from a read error. The rearrangement joins TRBV27 to TRBJ2-1; no clear D gene. Germline CDR1 is MNHEY and CDR2 is SMNVEV (reference sequence). The CDR3 length is 16 residues. DNA of the CDR3: TGTGCCAGCAGCTTATTCCACCCCGGACCGAGGAATGAGCAGTTCTTC. Its protein is CASSLFHPGPRNEQFF.

This clonotype came up a few times. This rearrangement joins TRBV7-6 to TRBJ1-4; D is unclear. Trimming removed 1 base from V and 8 bases from J, with 8 bases in between. The CDR3 runs to 13 residues. Germline V gene sequence: CDR1 SGHVS, CDR2 FNYEAQ. The CDR3 reads CASSLGSHEKLFF. The CDR3 nucleotides read TGTGCCAGCAGCTTAGGGTCCCACGAAAAACTGTTTTTT. Full variable domain (rest looked up from reference TRBV7-6 and TRBJ1-4): GAGVSQSPRYKVTKRGQDVALRCDPISGHVSLYWYRQALGQGPEFLTYFNYEAQQDKSGLPNDRFSAERPEGSISTLTIQRTEQRDSAMYRCASSLGSHEKLFFGSGTQLSVL.

V gene TRBV19 combines with J gene TRBJ1-5, with a tentative D call TRBD1 (6 bases). Germline assignment: CDR1 LNHDA and CDR2 SQIVND (reference sequence). The CDR3 length is 13 residues. V dropped 5 bases and J dropped 4 bases, with 9 bases sitting between them. The CDR3 region is CASSADRNQPQHF. Written as DNA, the CDR3 is TGTGCCAGTAGTGCCGACAGGAATCAGCCCCAGCATTTT.

In its sample, this clonotype ranks as large. The rearrangement uses TRBV27 and TRBJ2-5; no clear D. The germline V and J ends were trimmed by 2 bases and 5 bases, with 3 bases remaining between them. The germline gives CDR1 MNHEY, CDR2 SMNVEV (reference sequence). The CDR3 loop spans 11 amino acids. DNA for the CDR3: TGTGCCAGCAGTTTAGGGGAGACCCAGTACTTC. Encoded protein: CASSLGETQYF.

This chain links TRBV11-2 with TRBJ2-4, with D unclear. Trimming removed 2 bases at V and 9 bases at J, with 14 bases between. Germline lookup yields CDR1 SGHAT and CDR2 FQNNGV. This CDR3 has 14 residues. The CDR3 coding sequence is TGTGCCAGCAGCTTACAACGGCACTCCTCCATTCAGTACTTC. This codes for CASSLQRHSSIQYF. The full variable domain, completed using reference TRBV11-2 and TRBJ2-4, is EAGVAQSPRYKIIEKRQSVAFWCNPISGHATLYWYQQILGQGPKLLIQFQNNGVVDDSQLPKDRFSAERLKGVDSTLKIQPAKLEDSAVYLCASSLQRHSSIQYFGAGTRLSVL.

The V call is TRBV19, the J call TRBJ2-1; unclear D gene. With 6 bases removed from V and 0 bases from J, the gap between germline ends came to 15 bases. The CDR3 is made up of 16 amino acids. Per the germline V gene, CDR1 is LNHDA and CDR2 is SQIVND (reference sequence). The CDR3 loop reads CASRPLSGSSYNEQFF. In DNA form, the CDR3 reads TGTGCCAGTAGGCCCCTCTCGGGTTCCTCCTACAATGAGCAGTTCTTC.

This clonotype showed up just a few times. The chain links TRBV11-2 to TRBJ2-7, with 7 bases identical to TRBD2. Trimming at V came to 5 bases and at J to 7 bases, leaving 8 bases not matched to a gene. The CDR3 is 13 residues long. Germline V gene data show CDR1 as SGHAT and CDR2 as FQNNGV. The CDR3 here is CASSVGGSVEQYF. CDR3 coding DNA: TGTGCCAGCAGCGTGGGCGGGAGTGTAGAGCAGTACTTC. Using reference TRBV11-2 and TRBJ2-7 for the parts outside the CDR3, the full variable domain is EAGVAQSPRYKIIEKRQSVAFWCNPISGHATLYWYQQILGQGPKLLIQFQNNGVVDDSQLPKDRFSAERLKGVDSTLKIQPAKLEDSAVYLCASSVGGSVEQYFGPGTRLTVT.

This chain uses TRBV28 with TRBJ2-7; 7 nucleotides line up with TRBD1. The CDR3 is 13 amino acids. From germline, CDR1 is MDHEN and CDR2 SYDVKM. J gave up 12 bases and V 6 bases, and 14 bases lay outside the gene matches. The CDR3 nucleotides are TGTGCCAGCAGCCCCGGTAGGGGGCCCCAGTGGTACTTC. Its protein is CASSPGRGPQWYF. The full variable domain, in which reference TRBV28 and TRBJ2-7 provide the parts outside the CDR3, is DVKVTQSSRYLVKRTGEKVFLECVQDMDHENMFWYRQDPGLGLRLIYFSYDVKMKEKGDIPEGYSVSREKKERFSLILESASTNQTSMYLCASSPGRGPQWYFGPGTRLTVT.

V gene TRBV10-3 combines with J gene TRBJ1-5; tentatively, D is TRBD1 (5 bases). CDR1 is ENHRY and CDR2 is SYGVKD in the germline V gene. V shed 2 bases and J shed 0 bases, with 8 bases lying between them. The CDR3 is 15 residues long. CDR3 sequence: CAISEAGNSNQPQHF. CDR3 DNA: TGTGCCATCAGTGAGGCAGGGAATAGCAATCAGCCCCAGCATTTT.

This clonotype was seen more than once but under ten times. The chain employs TRBV11-1 and TRBJ2-1; 11 positions match TRBD2. Germline V gives CDR1 SGHAT, CDR2 FQDESV (reference sequence). Trimming removed 6 bases from V and 7 bases from J; junction bases left unmatched: 8. The CDR3 is 15 amino acids. In DNA form, the CDR3 reads TGTGCCAGCAGTTCACTAGCGGGAGCTCGGAATGAGCAGTTCTTC. Residues: CASSSLAGARNEQFF. Supplemented by reference TRBV11-1 and TRBJ2-1, the full variable domain reads EAEVAQSPRYKITEKSQAVAFWCDPISGHATLYWYRQILGQGPELLVQFQDESVVDDSQLPKDRFSAERLKGVDSTLKIQPAELGDSAMYLCASSSLAGARNEQFFGPGTRLTVL.

The J gene is TRBJ1-1, the V gene TRBV29-1; TRBD1 matches 9 bases. After removal of 7 bases from V and 6 bases from J, the junction contained 9 bases not matched to a gene. Germline CDR1 and CDR2: SQVTM and ANQGSEA. CDR3 length: 13 amino acids. CDR3: CSAPGQGSSEAFF. The CDR3 DNA reads as TGCAGCGCTCCGGGACAGGGTTCGTCTGAAGCTTTCTTT.

The rearrangement joins TRBV20-1 to TRBJ1-3, with D perhaps TRBD1 (5 bases). V was shortened by 6 bases and J by 0 bases, with 15 bases between the two germline ends. Germline V gene lookup returns CDR1 DFQATT and CDR2 SNEGSKA (reference sequence). CDR3 size: 15 residues. The CDR3 loop reads CSAYYGQDSGNTIYF. The CDR3 nucleotides are TGCAGTGCCTACTACGGACAAGACTCTGGAAACACCATATATTTT.

CDR3: CASSEGASGNADTQYF. In DNA, the CDR3 is TGTGCCAGCAGTGAGGGGGCGTCAGGGAACGCAGATACGCAGTATTTT. The chain joins TRBV25-1 to TRBJ2-3; TRBD1 might be the D (6 bases). Between the trimmed V and J ends, which lost 3 bases and 4 bases, there was a span of 17 bases. The CDR3 loop spans 16 amino acids. CDR1 is MGHDK, CDR2 SYGVNS, per germline.

This clonotype came up a few times. V usage is TRBV6-2 or TRBV6-3 and J usage is TRBJ2-2; TRBD2 matches 8 bases. CDR1 is MNHEY and CDR2 is SVGEGT in the germline V gene. The junction had 6 bases not matched to a gene; V was cut back by 2 bases and J by 4 bases. The CDR3 runs to 16 residues. Here the CDR3 reads CASSYGAGGGTGELFF. CDR3 sequence (DNA): TGTGCCAGCAGTTACGGGGCGGGAGGAGGCACCGGGGAGCTGTTTTTT.